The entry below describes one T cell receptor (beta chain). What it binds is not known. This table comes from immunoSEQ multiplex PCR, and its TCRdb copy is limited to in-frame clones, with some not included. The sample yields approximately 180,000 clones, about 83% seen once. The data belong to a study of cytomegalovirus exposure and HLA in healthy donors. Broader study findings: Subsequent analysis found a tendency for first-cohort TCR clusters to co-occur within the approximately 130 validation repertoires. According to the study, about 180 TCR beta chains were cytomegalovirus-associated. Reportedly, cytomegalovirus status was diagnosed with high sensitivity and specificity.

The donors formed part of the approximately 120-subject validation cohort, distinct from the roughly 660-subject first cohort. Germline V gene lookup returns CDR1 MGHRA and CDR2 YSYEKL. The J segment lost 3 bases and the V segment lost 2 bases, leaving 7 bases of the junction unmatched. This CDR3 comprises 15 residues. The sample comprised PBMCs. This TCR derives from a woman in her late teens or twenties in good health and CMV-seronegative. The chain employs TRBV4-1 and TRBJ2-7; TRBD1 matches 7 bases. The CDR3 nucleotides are TGCGCCAGCAGCCAAACGAGGACAGGCCTCTACGAGCAGTACTTC. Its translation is CASSQTRTGLYEQYF.